This T cell receptor (beta chain) emerged from a study of blood T cell repertoires in COVID-19. Overall study: The analysed material was cDNA or gDNA that came from T cells, B-cell-depleted T cells, or PBMCs.

In the original analysis: Amplification from reference gene primers served as the basis for estimated nucleated cell counts. Profiled with immunoSEQ multiplex PCR; TCRdb holds only in-frame clones, not every one. V, J and clone size were drawn from that table, and D and trimming were deduced from the DNA. The sample has 360,000 or so clones; about 92% are singletons. While infection was still active, Seattle patients were enrolled and then followed longitudinally. Germline assignment: CDR1 LGHDT and CDR2 YNNKEL (reference sequence). Trimming took 0 bases from V and 5 from J, leaving 9 bases between them. This CDR3 region has 14 residues.

The sample comprised peripheral blood. The receptor was derived from a woman aged 55-69 years with COVID-19, enrolled during active disease. V and J are TRBV3-1 (or the pseudogene TRBV3-2) and TRBJ2-3; the D is unclear. The CDR3, as DNA: TGTGCCAGCAGCCAAGAGCTAGTACTAGATACGCAGTATTTT. This encodes CASSQELVLDTQYF.